Listed below are T cell receptor beta chains from one sample, sequenced in a study of Graves' ophthalmopathy and Graves' hyperthyroidism. MiXCR was run by TCRdb on the multiplex PCR reads, yielding one entry per CDR3 protein. The sample has more than 300,000 distinct CDR3 sequences; 15% are singletons. The specimen was peripheral blood. All receptors come from a woman between 18 and 30 years old with stable Graves' hyperthyroidism. The conserved cysteine and the conserved F or W are not part of the CDR3 here. Clone size is not always given. Where it is, it says once, few, many or a class for expanded clones.

>TRBV12-5|many
ASGPHGISNQPQH
>TRBV5-6|.
ASSLGQGAGANTEAF
>TRBV25-1|many
ASGRQGVGNTEAF
>TRBV6-5|many
ASSYSGSSGNTIY
>TRBV12-3/TRBV12-4|many
ASSLPDFNTEAF
>TRBV24-1|few
ATSDSRDRGYEQY
>TRBV12-3/TRBV12-4|many
ASSTSPAKNIQY
>TRBV7-9|many
ASSLTSGPNTEAF
>TRBV12-3/TRBV12-4|many
ASSSAGQNTGELF
>TRBV7-9|many
ASRPSPHARETQY
>TRBV2|many
ASSEEGGPNTGELF
>TRBV6-5|many
ASSYSWQGRNSPLH
>TRBV7-9|many
ASSLQGMDTEAF
>TRBV6-1|many
ASSRQGNEAF
>TRBV7-9|many
ASSLNSRLY
>TRBV28|.
ASSFGGLSNQPQH
>TRBV12-3/TRBV12-4|many
ASSFDWGGTGELF
>TRBV20-1|.
SARDLTEQETQY
>TRBV19|few
ASSQGGLNTEAF
>TRBV6-1|many
ASGSGGHEQY
>TRBV6-2/TRBV6-3|.
ASSYSLGETQY
>TRBV11-1|.
ASSLTRGGPEAF
>TRBV28|many
ASSSAFAGELF
>TRBV29-1|many
SVVRTGQNYGYT
>TRBV9|few
ASSAEARSPNTEAF
>TRBV28|many
ASSLTSATSGPQH
>TRBV15|many
ATSRDLGTANTEAF
>TRBV24-1|many
ATSEGYGYT
>TRBV27|.
ASSNLRDRILNTEAF
>TRBV12-3/TRBV12-4|many
ASSLALRVYFYGYT
>TRBV6-5|.
ASSYVLSQETQY
>TRBV19|many
ASIVKAGNQPQH
>TRBV24-1|many
ATSDLRGWSTEAF
>TRBV11-1|many
ASSLRESSGANVLT
>TRBV28|many
ASSSPGGLSYEQY
>TRBV27|few
ASRRPTGVGRNTGELF
>TRBV28|many
ASSLGLGTEAF
>TRBV19|many
ATPGTSYEQY
>TRBV7-9|once
ASSLHAGSNQPQH
>TRBV6-2/TRBV6-3|many
ASSHGTDNSPLH
>TRBV5-1|many
ASRPLQGGVAEAF
>TRBV15|many
ATSNRQGLRETQY
>TRBV18|many
ASSPGFSDTEAF
>TRBV6-1|many
ASSAGTRNYEQY
>TRBV7-2|many
ASSSASLGNTIY
>TRBV7-2|.
ASSLTRDQETQY
>TRBV2|many
ASIPRTGGAGTEAF
>TRBV20-1|many
SARGGHQPYSNQPQH
>TRBV7-2|many
ASSPTLLGYQETQY
>TRBV6-2/TRBV6-3|many
ASSYPGGQGGNTGELF
>TRBV6-1|many
ASSEIAFYGYT
>TRBV2|many
ATQGAPNTEAF
>TRBV27|many
ASSLAGLGPNYGYT
>TRBV4-1|many
ASSQAGRAGYGYT
>TRBV7-8|many
ASSQGPILNQPQH
>TRBV9|.
ASSPAGTSNSPLH
>TRBV5-1|many
VSSLDGQGYYGYT
>TRBV12-3/TRBV12-4|many
ASSPGQGHGRNSPLH
>TRBV24-1|many
ATSDQDREAF